The 5 T cell receptor beta chains below were found in one sample sequenced in a study of T cells in Graves' hyperthyroidism and ophthalmopathy. Amplification of TCR beta CDR3 regions used RNA as the template. Primed by the HTBI set, a first-round RT-PCR was run on the TCR CDR3. A single record per CDR3 protein comes from TCRdb applying MiXCR to the multiplex PCR reads. The sample has 300,000 to 400,000 distinct CDR3 sequences; 21% are singletons. Sequences were obtained from blood. Receptor source: a woman in her 50s with Graves' hyperthyroidism.

This clonotype was picked up many times. The CDR3 nucleotides read TGTGCCAGCAGGGCCGGAGGGGGGCGGCGGGACACTGAAGCTTTCTTT. It codes for CASRAGGGRRDTEAFF. V gene TRBV11-2 combines with J gene TRBJ1-1; TRBD1 might be the D (6 bases). The CDR3 contains 16 residues. Germline V gives CDR1 SGHAT, CDR2 FQNNGV. The V and J ends lost 6 bases and 3 bases respectively, with 20 bases between them. The variable domain in full, with the rest retrieved from reference TRBV11-2 and TRBJ1-1, is EAGVAQSPRYKIIEKRQSVAFWCNPISGHATLYWYQQILGQGPKLLIQFQNNGVVDDSQLPKDRFSAERLKGVDSTLKIQPAKLEDSAVYLCASRAGGGRRDTEAFFGQGTRLTVV.

This chain links TRBV6-2 or TRBV6-3 with TRBJ1-1; 9 nucleotides match TRBD1. V lost 8 bases and J lost 8; bases outside the gene matches: 9. Germline V gene data show CDR1 as MNHEY and CDR2 as SVGEGT. The CDR3 has 13 amino acids. Here the CDR3 reads CASVIQGAREAFF. CDR3 sequence (DNA): TGTGCCAGCGTCATACAGGGGGCCCGGGAAGCTTTCTTT.

V usage is TRBV30 and J usage is TRBJ2-7; TRBD1 matches at 10 bases. The CDR3 covers 13 residues. Trimming at V came to 8 bases and at J to 3 bases, leaving 7 bases not matched to a gene. CDR1 and CDR2 from the germline V gene are GTSNPN and SVGIG (reference sequence). The CDR3 DNA reads as TGTGCCGGCTCCCGGGACAGGGGCTACGAGCAGTACTTC. The encoded protein is CAGSRDRGYEQYF.

This clonotype came up many times. V is TRBV29-1 and J is TRBJ1-1, with D maybe TRBD1 (6 bases). CDR3 length: 12 residues. V lost 6 bases, J lost 4 bases, and 12 bases lay in between. CDR1 is SQVTM and CDR2 is ANQGSEA in the germline V gene. CDR3 loop: CSVGGGGTEAFF. Here the CDR3 DNA reads TGCAGCGTGGGAGGAGGGGGCACTGAAGCTTTCTTT.

This clonotype was found many times. This sequence joins TRBV6-1 and TRBJ2-5; D is tentatively TRBD1 or TRBD2 (6 bases each). This CDR3 has 15 residues. The germline CDR1 and CDR2 sequences are MNHNS and SASEGT. V was clipped by 10 bases and J by 4 bases, with 22 bases between them. Written as DNA, the CDR3 is TGTGCCACCCAAGGGTCTAGCCGGGGGCGAGAGACCCAGTACTTC. Amino acids: CATQGSSRGRETQYF.